A selection of T cell receptor beta chains follows, all from one sample in a study of T cell changes during pregnancy in multiple sclerosis. The protocol was immunoSEQ multiplex PCR, while the TCRdb copy is restricted to in-frame clones and leaves out a portion. The table shows roughly 40,000 clones, with approximately 91% occurring only once. The input for sequencing was CD4+ T cells from peripheral blood mononuclear cells, taken before pregnancy. The origin of the receptors is a female donor with multiple sclerosis, enrolled in a pregnancy study. CDR3s include the opening cysteine and the closing phenylalanine or tryptophan. D genes are given only for firm matches. A row's size may be missing; if present it is once, few, many or a size class.

NA	TRBV6-5	TRBJ1-2	NA	TGTGCCAGCAGTTCCCGTAACTATGGCTACACCTTC	CASSSRNYGYTF
NA	TRBV5-6	TRBJ2-3	TRBD2	TGTGCCAGCAGCTTGGTAGCGGGGGGGCCGGATACGCAGTATTTT	CASSLVAGGPDTQYF
NA	TRBV28	TRBJ1-2	NA	TGTGCCAGCCAAACTTCCTCCGGACAGCCGATTTATGGCTACACCTTC	CASQTSSGQPIYGYTF
few	TRBV28	TRBJ1-1	NA	TGTGCCAGCAGTTTAGGGCCGGGAGGGACTGAAGCTTTCTTT	CASSLGPGGTEAFF
few	TRBV6-5	TRBJ1-1	TRBD1	TGTGCCAGCAGTTACCTAACAGGGGTGGGCACTGAAGCTTTCTTT	CASSYLTGVGTEAFF
NA	TRBV4-2	TRBJ2-7	NA	TGTGCCAGCAGCCAAGATACAGGCGGCGAGCAGTACTTC	CASSQDTGGEQYF
NA	TRBV5-1	TRBJ1-5	NA	TGCGCCAGCAGCACAAATAGCAATCAGCCCCAGCATTTT	CASSTNSNQPQHF
NA	TRBV18	TRBJ1-1	TRBD1	TGTGCCAGCTCACCATTGGGCAGGGGGCGCGTCTTGAACACTGAAGCTTTCTTT	CASSPLGRGRVLNTEAFF
once	TRBV9	TRBJ2-1	TRBD2	TGTGCCAGCAGCGGGCTTCTTAGCGGGGGGGCGGTCAATGAGCAGTTCTTC	CASSGLLSGGAVNEQFF
NA	TRBV30	TRBJ1-6	NA	TGTGCCTGGAGTGCTGGGCTGGATTCACCCCTCCACTTT	CAWSAGLDSPLHF
NA	TRBV5-5	TRBJ1-1	NA	TGTGCCAGCAGCTTTGGGGGACAAAGAATGAACACTGAAGCTTTCTTT	CASSFGGQRMNTEAFF
NA	TRBV6-5	TRBJ1-1	TRBD1	TGTGCCAGCAGTTTTGGACAGGTGAACACTGAAGCTTTCTTT	CASSFGQVNTEAFF
NA	TRBV4-1	TRBJ1-4	NA	TGCGCCAGCAGCCAAGGTTGGGCGCGAACTAATGAAAAACTGTTTTTT	CASSQGWARTNEKLFF
NA	TRBV9	TRBJ1-1	TRBD1	TGTGCCAGCAGGTACCCGGGACAGAGCACTGAAGCTTTCTTT	CASRYPGQSTEAFF
NA	TRBV9	TRBJ2-4	NA	TGTGCCAGCAGCGTTTCACCTATAGCCAAAAACATTCAGTACTTC	CASSVSPIAKNIQYF
NA	TRBV11-2	TRBJ1-2	NA	TGTGCCAGCAGCGGGACAAACTATGGCTACACCTTC	CASSGTNYGYTF
once	TRBV5-1	TRBJ2-3	TRBD2	TGCGCCAGCAGGCCCCCCCCGGGACTAGCGGGGGGACCAGATACGCAGTATTTT	CASRPPPGLAGGPDTQYF
NA	TRBV6-4	TRBJ2-3	TRBD1	TGTGCCAGCAGTGACGAGGGGGCCACAGATACGCAGTATTTT	CASSDEGATDTQYF
NA	TRBV6-1	TRBJ1-1	NA	TGTGCCAGCAAATATGGCAGGCAGAACACTGAAGCTTTCTTT	CASKYGRQNTEAFF
NA	TRBV7-2	TRBJ2-7	TRBD1	TGTGCCAGCAGCTTGGGACAGTACGGCAAGCAGTACTTC	CASSLGQYGKQYF
NA	TRBV9	TRBJ2-7	TRBD1	TGTGCCAGCAGCGTCAGGGACAGTTGGGAAAACTACGAGCAGTACTTC	CASSVRDSWENYEQYF
NA	TRBV6-6	TRBJ2-2	TRBD1	TGTGCCAGCAGTTACCGGACAGGGCGTAGCACCGGGGAGCTGTTTTTT	CASSYRTGRSTGELFF
NA	TRBV4-2	TRBJ1-3	NA	TGTGCCAGCAGCCAAGATGTGGCGGAAAGTGCTTCTGGAAACACCATATATTTT	CASSQDVAESASGNTIYF
NA	TRBV7-2	TRBJ1-2	TRBD1	TGTGCCAGCAGCGCCGGAGGGACAGGGACCCTCGGTGGCTACACCTTC	CASSAGGTGTLGGYTF
NA	TRBV6-5	TRBJ2-7	TRBD2	TGTGCCAGCAAGGGAGGGTCACTATCCTACGAGCAGTACTTC	CASKGGSLSYEQYF
NA	TRBV9	TRBJ2-2	NA	TGTGCCAGCAGCGTAGCTCGAGGGGGCACCGGGGAGCTGTTTTTT	CASSVARGGTGELFF
few	TRBV4-2	TRBJ1-6	NA	TGTGCCAGCAGCCAAGATTTGACAGTTAATTCACCCCTCCACTTT	CASSQDLTVNSPLHF
NA	TRBV7-8	TRBJ1-1	TRBD1	TGTGCCAGCAGCCCTGGGGACAGGTGGAACACTGAAGCTTTCTTT	CASSPGDRWNTEAFF
NA	TRBV29-1	TRBJ2-2	TRBD1	TGCAGCGCCCTTGGACAGGTGAACACCGGGGAGCTGTTTTTT	CSALGQVNTGELFF
NA	TRBV10-3	TRBJ1-3	TRBD1	TGTGCCATCAGTGAGCCATGGGAATTACAGGGGACTGGAAACACCATATATTTT	CAISEPWELQGTGNTIYF
NA	TRBV9	TRBJ1-2	TRBD1	TGTGCCAGCAGCAGATTCGACAGGGTTTCTGCCTATGGCTACACCTTC	CASSRFDRVSAYGYTF
few	TRBV7-3	TRBJ1-1	TRBD1	TGTGCCAGCAGCTCGACAGGGGGCCCGGGCACTGAAGCTTTCTTT	CASSSTGGPGTEAFF
NA	TRBV11-2	TRBJ1-5	NA	TGTGCCAGCAGCTTAGTATCGGGGGGAGGTTCGCCCCAGCATTTT	CASSLVSGGGSPQHF
NA	TRBV2	TRBJ1-6	NA	TGTGCCAGCAGTGAAGGCAGGGTGAATTCACCCCTCCACTTT	CASSEGRVNSPLHF
NA	TRBV9	TRBJ1-1	NA	TGTGCCAGCAGCCCCGCGGGGTGGGGTGAAGCTTTCTTT	CASSPAGWGEAFF
NA	TRBV6-1	TRBJ1-1	NA	TGTGCCAGCAGTCCTGGGGGGGATTACACTGAAGCTTTCTTT	CASSPGGDYTEAFF
NA	TRBV6-6	TRBJ2-7	NA	TGTGCCAGCAGGGCGACTTCCACCTACGAGCAGTACTTC	CASRATSTYEQYF
NA	TRBV6-1	TRBJ2-3	TRBD2	TGTGCCAGCAGTGTTAGCGGGGGGAGGGCAGATACGCAGTATTTT	CASSVSGGRADTQYF
NA	TRBV18	TRBJ2-7	NA	TGTGCCAGCTCCCCGGGACAAGACTACGAGCAGTACTTC	CASSPGQDYEQYF
NA	TRBV18	TRBJ2-7	NA	TGTGCCAGCTCACCACGAAGGACAGTCACCTACGAGCAGTACTTC	CASSPRRTVTYEQYF
NA	TRBV27	TRBJ2-1	NA	TGTGCCAGCAGTTTACTGGGCACCTACAATGAGCAGTTCTTC	CASSLLGTYNEQFF